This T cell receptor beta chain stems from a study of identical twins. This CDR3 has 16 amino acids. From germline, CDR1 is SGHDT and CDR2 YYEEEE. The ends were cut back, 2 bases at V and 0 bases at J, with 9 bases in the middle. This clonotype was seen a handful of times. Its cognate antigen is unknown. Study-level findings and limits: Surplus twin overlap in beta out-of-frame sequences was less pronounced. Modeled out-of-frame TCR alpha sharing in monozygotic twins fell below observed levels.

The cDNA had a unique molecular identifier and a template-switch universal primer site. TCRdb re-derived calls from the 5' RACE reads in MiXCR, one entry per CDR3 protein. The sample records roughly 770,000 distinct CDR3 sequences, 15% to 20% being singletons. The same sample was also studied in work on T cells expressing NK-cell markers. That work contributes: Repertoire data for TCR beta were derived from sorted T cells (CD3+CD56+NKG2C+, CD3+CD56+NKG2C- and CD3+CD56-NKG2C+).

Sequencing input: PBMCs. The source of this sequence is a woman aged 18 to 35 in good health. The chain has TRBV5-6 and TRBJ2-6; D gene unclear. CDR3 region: CASSFVSLSGANVLTF. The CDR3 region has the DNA TGTGCCAGCAGCTTCGTAAGTCTCTCTGGGGCCAACGTCCTGACTTTC.